The text below deals with one TCR beta chain. The germline CDR1 and CDR2 sequences are SGHTA and FQGNSA. The CDR3 sequence is 15 residues long. The V gene lost 5 bases and the J gene lost 5 bases, with 18 bases spanning the gap. This specimen comes from a study of response to subunit inactivated influenza vaccine. TCRdb reprocessed the RT-PCR reads with MiXCR, giving one entry per CDR3 protein. The sample lists just under 550,000 distinct CDR3 sequences; roughly 23% were seen once. These data were also filed under a second study, of T cells expressing NK-cell markers. That publication notes: Synthesis of TCR beta cDNA relied on 5'RACE template switching carrying UMIs. Beta-chain profiling covered CD3+CD56+NKG2C+, CD3+CD56+NKG2C- and CD3+CD56-NKG2C+ sorted subsets. Restricting sorting to alpha-beta TCR T cells was achieved in several experiments by an anti-gamma-delta TCR antibody. These clonotypes additionally ranked first within the CD3+CD56-NKG2C+ fraction of four donors.

This clonotype was obtained from a man aged 50-60 years who received an inactivated influenza vaccine. The rearrangement links TRBV7-2 to TRBJ1-2; D not certain. The source was CD4+ T cells sorted from PBMCs, collected 12 days after vaccination. The CDR3 DNA follows: TGTGCCAGCAGCCCCCGGTGGGTAGCGGATTATGGCTACACCTTC. This gives the protein CASSPRWVADYGYTF.